This TCR beta chain appears in the sequencing data of a study of T-cell memory formation after mild COVID-19 (dated by TCRdb to the early 2020s). With respect to the entire study: TCR sequence clusters from the two donors were largely donor specific. In two donors, T-cell clones that expanded and contracted after mild COVID-19 were followed by sequencing TCRalpha and TCRbeta repertoires longitudinally. The cohort comprised two young, previously healthy adult volunteers, one female and one male.

PBMCs were isolated by Ficoll-Paque density gradient centrifugation. Points the paper makes about the study in general: From day 15 to 85, contracting clones showed balanced CD4/CD8 phenotypes, whereas a second wave of clones that expanded from day 15 to 37 leaned towards CD4+. The study covered only two mild cases, and larger cohorts including severe cases with pre-infection samples were considered necessary. Contracting CD4+ clones were located mainly in the CM and EM memory subsets, whereas CD8+ clones were found to be enriched in EMRA. SARS-CoV-2 specificity of the second-wave clones peaking on day 37 was not confirmed. The detection of some responding clones in pre-infection memory suggests that pre-existing cross-reactive memory T cells joined the SARS-CoV-2 response.

Worth noting for this clonotype: Its cognate antigen has yet to be identified. No qualities accompany the bases; no much larger clone lies one base away.

TCRdb records Illumina NovaSeq 6000 as the sequencer. TCRalpha and TCRbeta cDNA libraries were built by 5'RACE with constant-segment primers, adding sample barcodes and unique molecular identifiers. RNA was extracted from every sample with Trizol reagent. Library amplification was performed in two PCR steps, and a second sample barcode and Illumina TruSeq adapters were introduced in the second step. The libraries were sequenced on an Illumina NovaSeq using 2 x 150 bp paired-end reads. The study's own analysis went as follows. Demultiplexing of reads and collapsing into UMI-guided consensus sequences were performed with migec v1.2.7. Using mixcr v2.1.11, the UMI consensuses were aligned to TRA and TRB V and J templates and assembled into clonotypes. Expanded or contracted clonotypes were those called significant by both edgeR and NoisET, with noise models trained on biological replicates. For edgeR calls, the cutoffs were a false discovery rate-adjusted p below 0.01 and a log2 fold-change threshold of 1. As an exploratory analysis of dynamics, PCA with hierarchical clustering was applied to max-normalized trajectories of the 1000 most abundant clonotypes. Each responding clone was given a CD4 or CD8 phenotype based on the CD4+ and CD8+ repertoires, which had been sequenced separately. TCRdb reprocessing: public reads trimmed at Q25 with fastp, clones called with MiXCR, in-frame beta chains kept. Identical CDR3 protein sequences are pooled into one entry, listed with their most common genes and DNA. TCRdb's processing, not the authors', yielded these V and J calls. Here the sample has hundreds of thousands of distinct CDR3 sequences; about a sixth occur a single time. The ten largest clones represent roughly 20% of the sample.

Trimming removed 3 bases from V and 7 bases from J, leaving 17 bases between the germline ends. The CDR3 covers 15 residues, taking in both the cysteine and the phenylalanine. Just the 45-base CDR3 DNA is kept, in frame starting at base 1. CDR1 and CDR2 were assigned from the germline V gene as SGDLS and YYNGEE. The chain is made from TRBV9 and TRBJ1-5; the D region possibly corresponds to TRBD1 (6 bases align). Sequenced: PBMCs or a T cell subset sorted from them (not recorded which). The receptor was derived from a young man who had mild COVID-19 (a few samples of this study predate the infection). The sample titles of this study are shuffled in the database, so cell type and time point are left out; the donor was told from shared clones. The nucleotide sequence reads as follows: TGTGCCAGCAGCGCAGGGTGGCACAGGGACCAGCCCCAGCATTTT. The resulting protein is CASSAGWHRDQPQHF.